This is a list of T cell receptor beta chains from one sample in a study of CD8+ T cells in alopecia areata. Measured with immunoSEQ multiplex PCR; TCRdb has only the in-frame clones, and not every one. The table has about 94,000 clones, about two thirds seen once; the top ten hold roughly 17%. This specimen consisted of CD8+ T cells sorted from blood, obtained at week 44, from a patient treated with tofacitinib. These receptors were collected from a human donor with alopecia areata. Both conserved end residues are part of each CDR3. The order of the fields is V gene, D gene, clone size, J gene, CDR3 protein, CDR3 DNA. A D gene is named only where the DNA matches it firmly. The listing skips clone size in some rows; elsewhere it reads once, few, many or a size class.

V: TRBV2
D: -
size: -
J: TRBJ1-1
CDR3: CASSVLNTEAFF
DNA: TGTGCCAGCAGTGTTTTGAACACTGAAGCTTTCTTT

V: TRBV7-8
D: -
size: -
J: TRBJ2-7
CDR3: CASSPHIQTYEQYF
DNA: TGTGCCAGCAGCCCCCACATTCAAACCTACGAGCAGTACTTC

V: TRBV6-1
D: TRBD1
size: -
J: TRBJ2-5
CDR3: CASSGTGGNVGETQYF
DNA: TGTGCCAGCAGTGGGACAGGGGGTAATGTGGGAGAGACCCAGTACTTC

V: TRBV29-1
D: TRBD2
size: -
J: TRBJ2-1
CDR3: CSVPTSGGPSNEQFF
DNA: TGCAGCGTTCCGACTAGCGGGGGCCCGAGCAATGAGCAGTTCTTC

V: TRBV27
D: TRBD2
size: -
J: TRBJ2-1
CDR3: CASTPAGGFGFYNEQFF
DNA: TGTGCCAGCACTCCAGCGGGGGGTTTCGGGTTTTACAATGAGCAGTTCTTC

V: TRBV7-2
D: -
size: -
J: TRBJ2-2
CDR3: CASSLTEGNTGELFF
DNA: TGTGCCAGCAGCTTAACGGAGGGAAACACCGGGGAGCTGTTTTTT

V: TRBV30
D: -
size: once
J: TRBJ2-7
CDR3: CAWEPGAGSPYEQYF
DNA: TGTGCCTGGGAGCCTGGGGCAGGGAGTCCCTACGAGCAGTACTTC

V: TRBV6-5
D: TRBD1
size: -
J: TRBJ2-7
CDR3: CASSNRQGTNYEQYF
DNA: TGTGCCAGCAGCAATCGACAGGGGACCAACTACGAGCAGTACTTC

V: TRBV4-1
D: -
size: few
J: TRBJ2-6
CDR3: CASRSGANVLTF
DNA: TGCGCCAGCAGATCCGGGGCCAACGTCCTGACTTTC

V: TRBV7-2
D: -
size: -
J: TRBJ1-5
CDR3: CASSRPGGQPQHF
DNA: TGTGCCAGCAGCCGGCCGGGCGGTCAGCCCCAGCATTTT